This T cell receptor beta chain derives from a study of response to subunit inactivated influenza vaccine. TCRdb called the RT-PCR reads again in MiXCR, with one record for every CDR3 protein. The sample has 630,000 or so distinct CDR3 sequences; about a sixth are singletons. Study-level points and caveats: The authors suggested that few new T cells are recruited per seasonal influenza vaccination.

With 4 bases clipped from V and 6 bases from J, the junction kept 11 bases outside the gene matches. The CDR3 has 15 residues. CDR1 is LGHNA, CDR2 YSLEER, per germline. Regarding this clonotype: Its target is not known.

This clonotype was sampled from a man aged 50 to 60 who received an inactivated influenza vaccine. The chain couples TRBV4-3 to TRBJ2-7; 8 bases agree with TRBD2. The sequencing here drew on PBMCs from blood, taken approximately 13 days after vaccination. This chain's CDR3 is CASSPGNSGSGEQYF. The CDR3 coding sequence is TGCGCCAGCAGCCCCGGGAACAGCGGGAGTGGCGAGCAGTACTTC.